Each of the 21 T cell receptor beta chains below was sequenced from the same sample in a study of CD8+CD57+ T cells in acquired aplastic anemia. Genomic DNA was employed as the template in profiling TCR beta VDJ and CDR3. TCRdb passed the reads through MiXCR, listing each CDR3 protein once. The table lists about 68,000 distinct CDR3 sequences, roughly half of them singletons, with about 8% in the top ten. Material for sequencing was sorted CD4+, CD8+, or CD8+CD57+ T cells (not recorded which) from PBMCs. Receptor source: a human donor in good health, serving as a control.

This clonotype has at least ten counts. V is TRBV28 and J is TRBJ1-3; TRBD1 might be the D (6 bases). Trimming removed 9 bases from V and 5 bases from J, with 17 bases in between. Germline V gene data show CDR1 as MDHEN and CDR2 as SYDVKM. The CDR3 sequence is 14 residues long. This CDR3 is CARGGFLARNTIYF. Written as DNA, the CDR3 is TGTGCCAGAGGGGGATTTCTTGCGCGAAACACCATATATTTT.

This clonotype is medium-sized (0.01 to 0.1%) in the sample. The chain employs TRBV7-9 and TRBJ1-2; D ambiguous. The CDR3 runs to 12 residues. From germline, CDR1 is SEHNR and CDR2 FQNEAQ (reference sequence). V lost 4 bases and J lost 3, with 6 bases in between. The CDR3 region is CASSSSDYGYTF. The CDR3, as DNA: TGTGCCAGCAGCTCCTCCGACTATGGCTACACCTTC.

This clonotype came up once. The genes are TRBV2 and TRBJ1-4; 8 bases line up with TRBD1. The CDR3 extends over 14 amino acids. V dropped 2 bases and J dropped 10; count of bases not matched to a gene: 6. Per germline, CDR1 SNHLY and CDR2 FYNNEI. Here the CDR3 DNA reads TGTGCCAGCAGTGAATGGTTGGACAGGGCAAAACTGTTTTTT. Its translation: CASSEWLDRAKLFF.

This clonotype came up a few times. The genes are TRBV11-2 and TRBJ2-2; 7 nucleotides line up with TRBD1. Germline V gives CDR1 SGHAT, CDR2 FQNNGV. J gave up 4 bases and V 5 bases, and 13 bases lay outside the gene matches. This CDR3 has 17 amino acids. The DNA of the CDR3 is TGTGCCAGCAGCGTGACACCGGGACAGAGCCCCACCGGGGAGCTGTTTTTT. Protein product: CASSVTPGQSPTGELFF.

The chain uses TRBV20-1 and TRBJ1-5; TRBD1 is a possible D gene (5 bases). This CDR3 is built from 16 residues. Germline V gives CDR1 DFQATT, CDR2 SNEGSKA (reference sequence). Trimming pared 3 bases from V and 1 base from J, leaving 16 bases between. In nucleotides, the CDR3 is TGCAGTGCTAGTTTGGTCAGGGAGTGGAGCAATCAGCCCCAGCATTTT. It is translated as CSASLVREWSNQPQHF.

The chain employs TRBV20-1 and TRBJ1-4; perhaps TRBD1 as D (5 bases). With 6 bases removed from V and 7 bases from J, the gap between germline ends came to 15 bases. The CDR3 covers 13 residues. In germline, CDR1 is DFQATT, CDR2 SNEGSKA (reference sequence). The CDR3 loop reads CSARGHKVEKLFF. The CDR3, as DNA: TGCAGTGCCCGAGGACATAAGGTTGAAAAACTGTTTTTT.

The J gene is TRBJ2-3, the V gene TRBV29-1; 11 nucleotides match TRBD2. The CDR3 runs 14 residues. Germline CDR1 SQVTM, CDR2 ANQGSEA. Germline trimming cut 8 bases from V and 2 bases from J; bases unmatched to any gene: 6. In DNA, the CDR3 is TGCAGCCTGGGTAGCGGGGGGGCCACAGATACGCAGTATTTT. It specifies CSLGSGGATDTQYF.

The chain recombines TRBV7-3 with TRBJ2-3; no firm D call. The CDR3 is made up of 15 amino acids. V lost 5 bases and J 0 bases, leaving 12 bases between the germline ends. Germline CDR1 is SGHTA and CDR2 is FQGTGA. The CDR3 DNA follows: TGTGCCAGCAGCGCTCACTCTACTAGCACAGATACGCAGTATTTT. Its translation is CASSAHSTSTDTQYF.

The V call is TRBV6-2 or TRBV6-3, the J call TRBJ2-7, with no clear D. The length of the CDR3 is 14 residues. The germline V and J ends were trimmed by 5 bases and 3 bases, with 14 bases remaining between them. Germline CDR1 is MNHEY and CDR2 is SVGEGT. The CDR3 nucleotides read TGTGCCAGCAGTCCTACCTGGAAAAGCTACGAGCAGTACTTC. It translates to CASSPTWKSYEQYF.

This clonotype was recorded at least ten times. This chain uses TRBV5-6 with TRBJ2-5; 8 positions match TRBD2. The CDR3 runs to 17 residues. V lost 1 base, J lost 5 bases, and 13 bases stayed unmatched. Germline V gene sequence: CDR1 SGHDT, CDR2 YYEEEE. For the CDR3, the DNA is TGTGCCAGCAGCTTGTACTTTACGGGAGGGGACCGGGAGACCCAGTACTTC. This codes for CASSLYFTGGDRETQYF.

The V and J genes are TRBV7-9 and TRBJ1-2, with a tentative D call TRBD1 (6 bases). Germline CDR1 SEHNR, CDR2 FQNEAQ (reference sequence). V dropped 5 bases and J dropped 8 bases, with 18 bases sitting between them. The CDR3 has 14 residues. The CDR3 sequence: CASSPDGGGEGYTF. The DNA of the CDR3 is TGTGCCAGCAGCCCCGATGGGGGGGGCGAAGGCTACACCTTC.

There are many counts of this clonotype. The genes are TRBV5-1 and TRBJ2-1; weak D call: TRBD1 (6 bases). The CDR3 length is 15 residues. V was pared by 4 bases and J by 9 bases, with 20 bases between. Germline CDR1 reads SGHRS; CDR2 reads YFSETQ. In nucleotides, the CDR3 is TGCGCCAGCAGCCTCCTACAGGGAATTGTATCTGAGCAGTTCTTC. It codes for CASSLLQGIVSEQFF. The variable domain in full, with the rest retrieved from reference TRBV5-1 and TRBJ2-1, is KAGVTQTPRYLIKTRGQQVTLSCSPISGHRSVSWYQQTPGQGLQFLFEYFSETQRNKGNFPGRFSGRQFSNSRSEMNVSTLELGDSALYLCASSLLQGIVSEQFFGPGTRLTVL.

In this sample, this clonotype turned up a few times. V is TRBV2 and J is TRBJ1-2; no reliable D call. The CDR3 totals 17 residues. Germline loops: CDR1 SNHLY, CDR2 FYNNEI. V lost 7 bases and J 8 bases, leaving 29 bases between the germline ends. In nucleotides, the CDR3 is TGTGCCAGCACCAACCCGTTTAAGGGCCACGTTGATGAGGGCTACACCTTC. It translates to CASTNPFKGHVDEGYTF.

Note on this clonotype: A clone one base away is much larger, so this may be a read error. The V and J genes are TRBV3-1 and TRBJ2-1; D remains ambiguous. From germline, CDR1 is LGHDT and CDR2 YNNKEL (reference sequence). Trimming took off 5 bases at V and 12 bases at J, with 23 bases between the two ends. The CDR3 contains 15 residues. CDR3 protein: CASSEGAHIIYGQFF. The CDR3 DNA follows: TGTGCCAGCAGCGAAGGAGCCCATATTATCTATGGGCAGTTCTTC.

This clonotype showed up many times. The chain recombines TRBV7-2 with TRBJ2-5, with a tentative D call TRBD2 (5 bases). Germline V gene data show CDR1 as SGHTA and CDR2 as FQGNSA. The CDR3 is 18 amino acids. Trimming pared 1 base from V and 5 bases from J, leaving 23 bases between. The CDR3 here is CASSLVERAGIGGETQYF. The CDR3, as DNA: TGTGCCAGCAGCTTAGTGGAGCGAGCAGGAATCGGCGGGGAGACCCAGTACTTC. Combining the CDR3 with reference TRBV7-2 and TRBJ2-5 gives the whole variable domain GAGVSQSPSNKVTEKGKDVELRCDPISGHTALYWYRQSLGQGLEFLIYFQGNSAPDKSGLPSDRFSAERTGGSVSTLTIQRTQQEDSAVYLCASSLVERAGIGGETQYFGPGTRLLVL.

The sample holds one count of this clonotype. In DNA, the CDR3 is TGCAGTGCAGGGTCTAGAGGTCAAGGCTATGGCTACACCTTC. Protein: CSAGSRGQGYGYTF. The chain joins TRBV20-1 to TRBJ1-2; D not certain. Germline V lookup: CDR1 DFQATT, CDR2 SNEGSKA (reference sequence). V was shortened by 6 bases and J by 4 bases, with 18 bases between the two germline ends. This CDR3 has 14 residues.

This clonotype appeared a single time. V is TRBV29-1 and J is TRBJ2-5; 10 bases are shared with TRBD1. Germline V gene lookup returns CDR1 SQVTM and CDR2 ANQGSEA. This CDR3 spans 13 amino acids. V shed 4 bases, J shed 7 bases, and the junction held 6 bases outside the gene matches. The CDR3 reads CSVAGTGDGTQYF. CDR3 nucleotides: TGCAGCGTTGCCGGGACAGGGGATGGGACCCAGTACTTC.

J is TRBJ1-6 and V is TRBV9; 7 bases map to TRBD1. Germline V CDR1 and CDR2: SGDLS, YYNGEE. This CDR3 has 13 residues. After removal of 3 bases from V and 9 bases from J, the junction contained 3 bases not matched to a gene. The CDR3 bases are TGTGCCAGCAGCGCCGACAGGGCTTCACCCCTCCACTTT. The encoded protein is CASSADRASPLHF.

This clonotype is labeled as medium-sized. The CDR3 sequence is CSVGEGYSGNTIYF. CDR3 nucleotides: TGCAGCGTTGGGGAAGGGTACTCTGGAAACACCATATATTTT. The chain combines TRBV29-1 with TRBJ1-3; D remains ambiguous. Germline CDR1 SQVTM, CDR2 ANQGSEA. This CDR3 has 14 amino acids. Trimming took 4 bases from V and 0 from J, leaving 10 bases between them.

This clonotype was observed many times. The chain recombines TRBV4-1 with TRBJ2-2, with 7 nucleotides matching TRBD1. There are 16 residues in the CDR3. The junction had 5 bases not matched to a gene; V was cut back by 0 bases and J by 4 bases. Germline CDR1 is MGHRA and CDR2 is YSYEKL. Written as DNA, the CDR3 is TGCGCCAGCAGCCAAGAGACAGGGACGGGCACCGGGGAGCTGTTTTTT. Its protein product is CASSQETGTGTGELFF.

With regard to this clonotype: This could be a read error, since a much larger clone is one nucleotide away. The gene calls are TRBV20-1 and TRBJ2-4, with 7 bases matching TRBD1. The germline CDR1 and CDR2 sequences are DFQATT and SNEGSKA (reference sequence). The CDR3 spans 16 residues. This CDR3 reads CSASRLLTGFGNTQYF. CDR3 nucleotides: TGCAGTGCTTCTCGACTATTGACAGGGTTCGGAAACACTCAGTACTTC.